The present TCR beta chain was sequenced within a study of CD8+CD57+ T cells in acquired aplastic anemia. Study-level information: Sorted CD4+ and CD8+ cells yielded roughly 3 ug of DNA on average.

TCR beta VDJ and CDR3 profiles were obtained from a genomic DNA template. TCRdb redid the calling of the reads with MiXCR, one entry per CDR3 protein. The data contain about 75,000 distinct CDR3 sequences, approximately 70% of them seen just once; the ten biggest clones take up roughly 80%. It was patients with CD8+CD57+ cell expansion by flow cytometry who were chosen for sequencing. V was pared by 2 bases and J by 6 bases, with 7 bases between. CDR3 length: 12 residues. The germline CDR1 and CDR2 sequences are SGHVS and FNYEAQ. Turning to this clonotype: Its antigen is unidentified.

The study's findings and limits: Patients and controls turned out to have roughly 30 CD8+ CDR3 sequences in common.

The gene calls are TRBV7-6 and TRBJ2-5; D possibly corresponds to TRBD1 (5 bases). The specimen sequenced was sorted CD4+, CD8+, or CD8+CD57+ T cells (not recorded which) from PBMCs. The TCR originated in a human donor with aplastic anemia. The CDR3 is CASSLKGQTQYF. The CDR3 bases are TGTGCCAGCAGCTTAAAGGGGCAGACCCAGTACTTC.